A selection of T cell receptor beta chains follows, all from one sample in a study of blood T cell repertoires in COVID-19. Profiled with immunoSEQ multiplex PCR; TCRdb holds only in-frame clones, not every one. The top ten clones hold 10% to 15% of a sample with under 85,000 clones, about four fifths of them seen once. The sample taken for sequencing was peripheral blood. All receptors derive from a man over 45 with COVID-19, enrolled during active disease. Both conserved end residues are part of each CDR3. D genes are given only for firm matches. Only part of the rows carry a size: once, few, many, or a class if the clone is expanded.

j_call d_call clone_size v_call cdr3_aa cdr3_nt
TRBJ1-2 - - TRBV4-3 CASSQGGGGRANYGYTF TGCGCCAGCAGCCAAGGAGGAGGGGGGAGGGCTAACTATGGCTACACCTTC
TRBJ1-2 - few TRBV5-4 CASSFQGNYGYTF TGTGCCAGCAGCTTTCAGGGAAACTATGGCTACACCTTC
TRBJ2-5 TRBD2 - TRBV14 CASSHTGGFQETQYF TGTGCCAGCAGCCACACGGGGGGTTTTCAAGAGACCCAGTACTTC
TRBJ2-1 TRBD1 - TRBV6-5 CASSYQQGSTEQFF TGTGCCAGCAGTTACCAACAGGGGAGCACTGAGCAGTTCTTC
TRBJ1-3 - few TRBV4-2 CASSHPTGGESSGNTIYF TGTGCCAGCAGCCACCCTACCGGGGGGGAGTCGTCTGGAAACACCATATATTTT
TRBJ2-5 - - TRBV4-1 CASSQERTQYF TGCGCCAGCAGCCAAGAGCGGACCCAGTACTTC
TRBJ1-5 - once TRBV19 CASRNLLGGNQPQHF TGTGCCAGTAGGAACCTACTAGGTGGCAATCAGCCCCAGCATTTT
TRBJ2-1 - - TRBV5-1 CASQLRGTVYNEQFF TGCGCCAGCCAGTTACGAGGGACTGTCTACAATGAGCAGTTCTTC
TRBJ2-2 TRBD2 once TRBV24-1 CATSDSVGGTTGELFF TGTGCCACCAGTGACTCTGTGGGGGGGACGACCGGGGAGCTGTTTTTT
TRBJ1-6 - - TRBV4-3 CASSPGTLIGSPLHF TGCGCCAGCAGCCCCGGGACACTCATCGGCTCACCCCTCCACTTT
TRBJ1-5 TRBD1 - TRBV5-8 CASSGQGGQPQHF TGTGCCAGCAGCGGACAGGGGGGACAGCCCCAGCATTTT
TRBJ1-2 - - TRBV18 CASSPVSDTNYGYTF TGTGCCAGCTCACCAGTCTCAGACACTAACTATGGCTACACCTTC
TRBJ2-1 TRBD2 - TRBV4-2 CASSKTSGVNEQFF TGTGCCAGCAGCAAGACTAGCGGGGTCAATGAGCAGTTCTTC
TRBJ2-3 - - TRBV3-1/TRBV3-2 CASSQDSETGDFTDTQYF TGTGCCAGCAGCCAAGATTCCGAGACAGGAGATTTTACAGATACGCAGTATTTT
TRBJ1-2 - - TRBV4-1 CASSQSTTANYGYTF TGCGCCAGCAGCCAGTCTACAACAGCTAACTATGGCTACACCTTC
TRBJ2-1 TRBD2 - TRBV27 CASSYLSGGAYNEQFF TGTGCCAGCAGTTACCTTAGCGGGGGGGCGTACAATGAGCAGTTCTTC
TRBJ2-2 - - TRBV7-9 CASSLASANTGELFF TGTGCCAGCAGCTTAGCGTCGGCGAACACCGGGGAGCTGTTTTTT
TRBJ2-3 - - TRBV4-3 CASSLKNTDTQYF TGCGCCAGCAGCCTAAAAAATACAGATACGCAGTATTTT
TRBJ2-1 TRBD2 - TRBV9 CASSSGLAGGRSSYNEQFF TGTGCCAGCAGCTCGGGACTAGCGGGGGGACGGAGCTCCTACAATGAGCAGTTCTTC
TRBJ2-5 TRBD2 - TRBV4-3 CASSLTSGGARETQYF TGCGCCAGCAGCCTAACTAGCGGGGGGGCCCGGGAGACCCAGTACTTC
TRBJ2-1 - - TRBV6-1 CASSDPGNEQFF TGTGCCAGCAGTGATCCCGGGAATGAGCAGTTCTTC
TRBJ1-5 - - TRBV4-1 CASSRAGFQPQHF TGCGCCAGCAGCCGGGCAGGGTTCCAGCCCCAGCATTTT
TRBJ2-2 TRBD1 - TRBV23-1 CASRIGGQRETGELFF TGCGCCAGCAGAATAGGGGGCCAGAGGGAAACCGGGGAGCTGTTTTTT
TRBJ2-5 TRBD2 - TRBV3-1/TRBV3-2 CASSQDLGLQQETQYF TGTGCCAGCAGCCAAGATTTGGGACTACAACAAGAGACCCAGTACTTC
TRBJ2-1 TRBD2 - TRBV5-1 CASSLASGGSHNEQFF TGCGCCAGCAGCTTGGCCTCGGGAGGGTCACACAATGAGCAGTTCTTC
TRBJ1-6 - - TRBV11-2 CASSLDPETPLHF TGTGCCAGCAGCTTAGATCCTGAGACACCCCTCCACTTT
TRBJ1-6 - - TRBV5-5 CASSLGFSGFSPLHF TGTGCCAGCAGCTTGGGATTCAGCGGGTTTTCACCCCTCCACTTT
TRBJ2-5 TRBD1 - TRBV7-2 CASSRDSFYQETQYF TGTGCCAGCAGCCGGGACAGTTTCTACCAAGAGACCCAGTACTTC
TRBJ2-1 - - TRBV11-2 CASSLEGGNYNEQFF TGTGCCAGCAGCTTAGAGGGGGGAAACTACAATGAGCAGTTCTTC
TRBJ2-5 TRBD2 - TRBV2 CASNSGVGEETQYF TGTGCCAGCAATAGCGGGGTCGGAGAAGAGACCCAGTACTTC
TRBJ2-5 - - TRBV4-2 CASSLEEGGSETQYF TGTGCCAGCAGCCTGGAGGAGGGGGGGTCAGAGACCCAGTACTTC
TRBJ2-1 - once TRBV5-1 CASSLAGMRSSYNEQFF TGCGCCAGCAGCCTGGCAGGGATGAGGAGCTCCTACAATGAGCAGTTCTTC
TRBJ2-7 TRBD2 - TRBV5-6 CASSLGLAEEQYF TGTGCCAGCAGCTTGGGACTAGCGGAAGAGCAGTACTTC
TRBJ2-7 TRBD1 - TRBV18 CASSPMGQGGYEQYF TGTGCCAGCTCACCAATGGGACAGGGAGGTTACGAGCAGTACTTC
TRBJ2-2 TRBD2 - TRBV6-5 CASKRGVTGELFF TGTGCCAGCAAGCGGGGGGTCACCGGGGAGCTGTTTTTT
TRBJ2-3 TRBD1 - TRBV5-8 CASSRDRGWDTQYF TGTGCCAGCAGCCGGGACAGGGGTTGGGATACGCAGTATTTT
TRBJ2-5 - - TRBV5-1 CASSLASGAGGFVETQYF TGCGCCAGCAGCTTGGCCTCTGGGGCCGGGGGATTTGTGGAGACCCAGTACTTC
TRBJ1-1 TRBD1 - TRBV5-4 CASSLDRTGFEAFF TGTGCCAGCAGCTTGGACAGGACAGGTTTTGAAGCTTTCTTT
TRBJ1-1 - few TRBV6-5 CASSRDKNTEAFF TGTGCCAGCAGTCGGGACAAAAACACTGAAGCTTTCTTT
TRBJ1-2 - - TRBV6-5 CASSYRRENYGYTF TGTGCCAGCAGTTACCGCCGGGAAAACTATGGCTACACCTTC
TRBJ1-2 - - TRBV5-4 CASSHVQGHIYGYTF TGTGCCAGCAGCCATGTTCAGGGACACATCTATGGCTACACCTTC
TRBJ1-5 - - TRBV6-5 CASCWGVGQPQHF TGTGCCAGCTGTTGGGGGGTCGGCCAGCCCCAGCATTTT
TRBJ1-2 TRBD1 - TRBV5-1 CASSLEARGHGYTF TGCGCCAGCAGCTTGGAGGCTAGGGGGCATGGCTACACCTTC
TRBJ2-5 - - TRBV5-4 CASRPKGGARETQYF TGTGCCAGCCGACCAAAGGGGGGGGCACGAGAGACCCAGTACTTC
TRBJ1-5 TRBD1 - TRBV7-9 CASSHTTGGSYQPQHF TGTGCCAGCAGCCACACAACAGGGGGGTCTTATCAGCCCCAGCATTTT
TRBJ1-2 - - TRBV9 CASSSRQLLYGYTF TGTGCCAGCAGCTCTAGACAGCTACTCTATGGCTACACCTTC
TRBJ2-1 TRBD1 few TRBV2 CASSPDRGPLYNEQFF TGTGCCAGCAGCCCAGACAGGGGTCCCCTATACAATGAGCAGTTCTTC
TRBJ2-2 TRBD2 - TRBV6-2/TRBV6-3 CASSYSDWASGDTGELFF TGTGCCAGCAGTTACTCCGATTGGGCTAGCGGGGACACCGGGGAGCTGTTTTTT